These 8 T cell receptor beta chains were sequenced from one sample in a study of vaccination and CD4 T cells after COVID-19. Cultured CD4+ T cells had their DNA profiled by the Oncomine TCR Beta short-read assay. Cultured CD4+ T cells were the source of extracted genomic DNA. TCRdb called the PCR reads again in MiXCR, with one record for every CDR3 protein. The sample has fewer than 7,500 distinct CDR3 sequences, just under 35% seen once. Treatment in this sample: approximately nine-day PBMC culture with coronavirus spike peptide pools or control peptides (ViraFEST assay). The unexposed donor provided CD4+ T cells, which were taken before the COVID-19 pandemic (2011-2018). The antigens of these receptors remain unknown. The source material was CD4+ T cells from blood, cultured in vitro. The receptors stem from a human donor in good health.

In this sample, this clonotype turned up a few times. The chain links TRBV7-9 to TRBJ1-2; 12 bases fit TRBD1. J gave up 7 bases and V 4 bases, and 7 bases lay outside the gene matches. The CDR3 totals 15 residues. Germline V gene sequence: CDR1 SEHNR, CDR2 FQNEAQ (reference sequence). The CDR3 region has the DNA TGTGCCAGCAGCTCGTCCGGGACAGGGGGCACTGGCTACACCTTC. Amino acids: CASSSSGTGGTGYTF.

This chain joins TRBV27 and TRBJ2-3; D might be TRBD2 (6 bases). The germline V gene has CDR1 MNHEY and CDR2 SMNVEV (reference sequence). There are 16 residues in the CDR3. With 2 bases removed from V and 1 base from J, the gap between germline ends came to 13 bases. DNA for the CDR3: TGTGCCAGCAGTTTAAGCACGGCTAGCGGCACAGATACGCAGTATTTT. Its translation: CASSLSTASGTDTQYF.

This clonotype was recorded a few times. The gene calls are TRBV6-2 or TRBV6-3 and TRBJ2-5, with TRBD2 matching 15 bases. V shed 7 bases, J shed 2 bases, and the junction held 8 bases outside the gene matches. Germline values: CDR1 MNHEY, CDR2 SVGEGT. The CDR3 has 17 residues. The CDR3 spells CASITGTSGRIQETQYF. The CDR3 region has the DNA TGTGCCAGCATCACCGGGACTAGCGGGAGGATTCAAGAGACCCAGTACTTC.

This clonotype was seen a few times. The V and J genes are TRBV4-2 and TRBJ2-2; D is unresolved. Germline V CDR1 and CDR2: LGHNA, YNFKEQ. Trimming pared 3 bases from V and 2 bases from J, leaving 7 bases between. The CDR3 totals 14 residues. CDR3 nucleotides: TGTGCCAGCAGCCACCGCCTAAACACCGGGGAGCTGTTTTTT. Translation: CASSHRLNTGELFF.

This clonotype was picked up one time. One junction end disagrees with the germline gene, perhaps due to a read error. The chain joins TRBV24-1 to TRBJ2-1; 9 nucleotides line up with TRBD1. CDR1 and CDR2 (germline): KGHDR, SFDVKD. This CDR3 is 16 amino acids long. The CDR3 nucleotides are TGTGTCACCAGTGATGCAACAGGGGGCAGGGGCAATGAGCAGTTCTTC. Translation: CVTSDATGGRGNEQFF.

The chain joins TRBV19 to TRBJ1-6, with no clear D. From germline, CDR1 is LNHDA and CDR2 SQIVND (reference sequence). Trimming took 7 bases from V and 6 from J, leaving 16 bases between them. This CDR3 spans 15 amino acids. CDR3 protein: CASTTEGILNSPLHF. Here the CDR3 DNA reads TGTGCCAGTACCACGGAGGGAATTCTTAATTCACCCCTCCACTTT.

The chain couples TRBV5-1 to TRBJ2-3, with TRBD1 identical over 11 bases. The germline V gene encodes CDR1 SGHRS and CDR2 YFSETQ. CDR3 length equals 15 residues. The ends lost 3 bases at V and 6 bases at J; junction bases unmatched: 6. For the CDR3, the DNA is TGCGCCAGCAGCTGGGGGACAGGGGGTGAGGATACGCAGTATTTT. Its protein is CASSWGTGGEDTQYF.

This clonotype was counted between two and nine times. The chain has TRBV6-1 and TRBJ2-7, with 7 bases lining up with TRBD2. The germline gives CDR1 MNHNS, CDR2 SASEGT. V shed 8 bases, J shed 4 bases, and the junction held 14 bases outside the gene matches. This CDR3 is built from 15 residues. CDR3 residues: CASSGSGTARYEQYF. The CDR3 nucleotides are TGTGCCAGCTCGGGAAGCGGGACGGCACGTTACGAGCAGTACTTC.